The 18 T cell receptor beta chains below come from one sample, sequenced in a study of control samples from healthy donors and cancer patients. Clones were sequenced by immunoSEQ multiplex PCR, and TCRdb holds only the in-frame ones, with some missing. The repertoire includes 75,000 to 90,000 clones, roughly 84% of them detected once, and roughly 2% sits in the top ten. The sequenced material came from blood. The source of these receptors is a woman between 40 and 55 years old in good health.

The chain employs TRBV19 and TRBJ1-5; 8 nucleotides agree with TRBD1. Germline CDR1 and CDR2: LNHDA and SQIVND (reference sequence). The CDR3 has 13 amino acids. V lost 8 bases and J lost 6; bases outside the gene matches: 6. The CDR3 region has the DNA TGTGCCAGTGAGGACAGGGCAGGTCAGCCCCAGCATTTT. The encoded protein is CASEDRAGQPQHF. Supplemented by reference TRBV19 and TRBJ1-5, the full variable domain reads DGGITQSPKYLFRKEGQNVTLSCEQNLNHDAMYWYRQDPGQGLRLIYYSQIVNDFQKGDIAEGYSVSREKKESFPLTVTSAQKNPTAFYLCASEDRAGQPQHFGDGTRLSIL.

This chain links TRBV18 with TRBJ2-4, with TRBD2 matching over 7 bases. Per germline, CDR1 KGHSH and CDR2 LQKENI. The CDR3 length is 15 residues. V was clipped by 3 bases and J by 6 bases; unmatched bases: 8. CDR3 in DNA: TGTGCCAGCTCACCCTCCTGGGGAGGGCTAAACATTCAGTACTTC. This codes for CASSPSWGGLNIQYF.

The rearrangement links TRBV10-3 to TRBJ2-3, with unresolved D. Trimming took 0 bases from V and 3 from J, leaving 13 bases between them. The germline V gene has CDR1 ENHRY and CDR2 SYGVKD. This CDR3 is 16 amino acids long. CDR3 amino acids: CAISESGRFSTDTQYF. For the CDR3, the DNA is TGTGCCATCAGTGAGTCGGGTCGCTTCAGTACAGATACGCAGTATTTT.

This chain joins TRBV27 and TRBJ2-2; 7 bases agree with TRBD1. This CDR3 spans 15 amino acids. Germline V lookup: CDR1 MNHEY, CDR2 SMNVEV (reference sequence). The V segment lost 5 bases and the J segment 4 bases; nucleotides outside the gene matches: 7. This chain's CDR3 is CASSVRDRGTGELFF. The DNA for the CDR3 is TGTGCCAGCAGTGTCCGGGACAGAGGCACCGGGGAGCTGTTTTTT.

The chain couples TRBV2 to TRBJ2-1, with 12 bases fitting TRBD2. Germline values: CDR1 SNHLY, CDR2 FYNNEI. The CDR3 sequence is 14 residues long. Trimming removed 6 bases from V and 9 bases from J; junction bases left unmatched: 6. The CDR3 DNA reads TGTGCCAGCAGGGCTAGCGGGGGGGCGGCTGAGCAGTTCTTC. This gives the protein CASRASGGAAEQFF. The complete variable domain, with remaining parts taken from reference TRBV2 and TRBJ2-1, reads EPEVTQTPSHQVTQMGQEVILRCVPISNHLYFYWYRQILGQKVEFLVSFYNNEISEKSEIFDDQFSVERPDGSNFTLKIRSTKLEDSAMYFCASRASGGAAEQFFGPGTRLTVL.

This rearrangement joins TRBV21-1 to TRBJ2-3; the DNA was not used to check the table's D call, TRBD2. TRBV21-1 is termed a pseudogene. The CDR3 runs to 15 residues. CDR3 protein: CASSKLKGGTDTQYF. The CDR3 DNA sequence: TGTGCCAGCAGCAAACTAAAGGGAGGCACAGATACGCAGTATTTT.

V usage is TRBV6-4 and J usage is TRBJ2-2; D is uncertain. This CDR3 is 14 amino acids long. With 7 bases removed from V and 5 bases from J, the gap between germline ends came to 14 bases. Germline assignment: CDR1 MRHNA and CDR2 SNTAGT. The chain's CDR3 is CASTPGLETGELFF. In nucleotides, the CDR3 is TGTGCCAGCACTCCGGGCTTGGAGACCGGGGAGCTGTTTTTT.

The chain has TRBV21-1 and TRBJ1-5. TRBV21-1 is a known pseudogene. The length of the CDR3 is 15 residues. CDR3 loop: CASIGGVNSNQPQHF. Here the CDR3 DNA reads TGTGCCAGCATCGGGGGTGTAAATAGCAATCAGCCCCAGCATTTT.

This clone showed up just a few times. The chain joins TRBV7-2 to TRBJ2-1; D not certain. The CDR3 extends over 14 amino acids. Trimming stripped 1 base from V and 5 bases from J, with 9 bases between. Germline CDR1 and CDR2: SGHTA and FQGNSA. DNA for the CDR3: TGTGCCAGCAGCTTAGGTGGGCGGAACAATGAGCAGTTCTTC. Translation gives CASSLGGRNNEQFF.

The chain is built from TRBV12-3 or TRBV12-4 and TRBJ1-1; 8 nucleotides align to TRBD1. V lost 4 bases and J lost 5; bases outside the gene matches: 3. CDR3 length: 13 residues. In nucleotides, the CDR3 is TGTGCCAGCAGTTGGACAGGGACGACTGAAGCTTTCTTT. Translated, it gives CASSWTGTTEAFF.

The rearrangement uses TRBV19 and TRBJ2-7; tentative D call: TRBD1 (6 bases). Trimming took 5 bases from V and 1 from J, leaving 9 bases between them. Germline CDR1 and CDR2: LNHDA and SQIVND (reference sequence). This CDR3 region has 13 residues. CDR3 sequence: CASSRQDSYEQYF. The CDR3 DNA is TGTGCCAGTAGTCGACAGGATTCCTACGAGCAGTACTTC.

This chain joins TRBV19 and TRBJ1-5; D is possibly TRBD1 (6 bases). Germline V CDR1 and CDR2: LNHDA, SQIVND (reference sequence). V was shortened by 4 bases and J by 4 bases, with 11 bases between the two germline ends. This CDR3 is 14 amino acids long. CDR3 in DNA: TGTGCCAGTAGTACAGGGGTGTGGAATCAGCCCCAGCATTTT. Translating gives CASSTGVWNQPQHF. Full variable domain (rest looked up from reference TRBV19 and TRBJ1-5): DGGITQSPKYLFRKEGQNVTLSCEQNLNHDAMYWYRQDPGQGLRLIYYSQIVNDFQKGDIAEGYSVSREKKESFPLTVTSAQKNPTAFYLCASSTGVWNQPQHFGDGTRLSIL.

V and J are TRBV6-2 or TRBV6-3 and TRBJ2-7, with D unresolved. There are 14 residues in the CDR3. V lost 4 bases and J 2 bases, leaving 12 bases between the germline ends. The germline V gene has CDR1 MNHEY and CDR2 SVGEGT. The CDR3 region has the DNA TGTGCCAGCAGTTTGAATCGAGGTCCCTACGAGCAGTACTTC. It yields the protein CASSLNRGPYEQYF.

The chain employs TRBV6-1 and TRBJ1-2; tentatively, D is TRBD1 (6 bases). V lost 2 bases and J 6 bases, leaving 10 bases between the germline ends. The CDR3 is made up of 13 amino acids. Germline CDR1 reads MNHNS; CDR2 reads SASEGT. CDR3 protein: CASSERGPDGYTF. CDR3 bases: TGTGCCAGCAGTGAACGGGGGCCCGATGGCTACACCTTC.

V usage is TRBV4-2 and J usage is TRBJ2-2, with 9 bases aligning to TRBD2. Germline CDR1 LGHNA, CDR2 YNFKEQ. The CDR3 has 16 residues. Trimming took 0 bases from V and 4 from J; bases not matched to a gene: 3. The CDR3 is CASSQETSGRTGELFF. CDR3 coding DNA: TGTGCCAGCAGCCAAGAGACTAGCGGTCGCACCGGGGAGCTGTTTTTT.

This chain's CDR3 is CASSYRFNTEAFF. The DNA for the CDR3 is TGTGCCAGTAGTTACAGGTTCAACACTGAAGCTTTCTTT. The chain recombines TRBV19 with TRBJ1-1, with D possibly TRBD1 on 5 matching bases. The CDR3 has 13 amino acids. Germline V lookup: CDR1 LNHDA, CDR2 SQIVND (reference sequence). The V gene lost 5 bases and the J gene lost 2 bases, with 9 bases spanning the gap.

This clone has more than one count but fewer than ten. The chain carries TRBV25-1 and TRBJ1-2, with D perhaps matching TRBD1 (5 bases). The CDR3 length is 13 residues. The germline CDR1 and CDR2 sequences are MGHDK and SYGVNS. With 0 bases removed from V and 7 bases from J, the gap between germline ends came to 9 bases. The CDR3 is CASSEYGAGGYTF. The CDR3 DNA reads as TGTGCCAGCAGTGAATACGGGGCGGGTGGCTACACCTTC.

The chain combines TRBV12-3 or TRBV12-4 with TRBJ1-4; 8 bases are a match to TRBD1. CDR3 size: 12 residues. V lost 5 bases to trimming and J lost 10 bases; unmatched junction nucleotides: 3. In DNA form, the CDR3 reads TGTGCCAGCAGTACCGGACAGGGAAAACTGTTTTTT. Amino acid sequence: CASSTGQGKLFF.